The rows below give T cell receptor beta chains drawn from one sample of a study of blood T cell repertoires in COVID-19. Sequencing was performed with immunoSEQ multiplex PCR; in TCRdb, only in-frame clones are kept and a portion is missing. Of 120,000 to 150,000 clones in the sample, around 89% were seen once. Sample: peripheral blood. Every receptor here comes from a woman aged 60 to 75 with active COVID-19. The conserved cysteine and the conserved F or W are not part of the CDR3 here. A clone size is listed for some rows: how often the clone was seen (once, few, many), or a class if it is expanded.

J,size,V,length,CDR3
TRBJ1-4,NA,TRBV2,10,ASSPFEYQLF
TRBJ2-7,once,TRBV11-2,14,ASSRLGTSGIYEQY
TRBJ1-5,few,TRBV29-1,11,SVVQNSNQPQH
TRBJ2-1,NA,TRBV19,11,ASSPRVSNEQF
TRBJ2-3,NA,TRBV7-2,15,ASSDDLAGVRADTQY
TRBJ2-3,NA,TRBV7-9,12,ASSLGFAADTQY
TRBJ2-1,once,TRBV6-2/TRBV6-3,15,ASSPLVGAGAYNEQF
TRBJ2-3,NA,TRBV5-6,12,ASSLGTSATQGY
TRBJ1-6,NA,TRBV3-1/TRBV3-2,12,ASSQEQYNSPLH
TRBJ1-1,NA,TRBV11-3,12,ASSLGQGGGEAF
TRBJ1-1,NA,TRBV28,8,ASRTTEAF
TRBJ1-2,NA,TRBV15,12,ATSRDQGSYGYT
TRBJ2-2,NA,TRBV9,14,ASSDRLALNTGELF
TRBJ1-1,NA,TRBV7-3,12,ASSPGQGVSEAF
TRBJ1-2,NA,TRBV28,12,ASRSTGANYGYT